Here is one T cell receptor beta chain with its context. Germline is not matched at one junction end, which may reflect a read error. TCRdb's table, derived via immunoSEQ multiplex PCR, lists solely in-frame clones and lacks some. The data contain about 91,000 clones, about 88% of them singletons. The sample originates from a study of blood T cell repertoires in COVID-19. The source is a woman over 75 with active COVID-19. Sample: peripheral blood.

CDR3 nucleotide sequence: TGTGCCAGCAGTGACTCGTCTGGACTGGACTACGAGCAGTACTTC. Translated, it gives CASSDSSGLDYEQYF. This rearrangement joins TRBV6-2 or TRBV6-3 to TRBJ2-7, with D tentatively TRBD2 (5 bases). Germline-derived CDR1 and CDR2 are MNHEY and SVGEGT. The CDR3 covers 15 residues.